These 29 T cell receptor beta chains share one sample of origin, sequenced in a study of cytomegalovirus exposure and HLA in healthy donors. The PCR used 60 Vbeta and 13 Jbeta primers. Sequencing was performed with immunoSEQ multiplex PCR; in TCRdb, only in-frame clones are kept and a portion is missing. The sample includes some 190,000 clones, more than 75% of them seen just once. Material: PBMCs. These receptors were taken from a woman aged 45-59 years in good health and CMV-seronegative.

The J gene is TRBJ2-1, the V gene TRBV6-5, with 7 nucleotides matching TRBD1. This CDR3 has 15 amino acids. Germline V gene sequence: CDR1 MNHEY, CDR2 SVGAGI. V trimming: 2 bases; J trimming: 6 bases; junction bases outside the gene matches: 7. CDR3 DNA sequence: TGTGCCAGCAGTTACAAGTCACAGGGGATCAATGAGCAGTTCTTC. Translating gives CASSYKSQGINEQFF.

The rearrangement joins TRBV19 to TRBJ2-1; D possibly corresponds to TRBD2 (6 bases). There are 17 residues in the CDR3. The germline V gene encodes CDR1 LNHDA and CDR2 SQIVND (reference sequence). Trimming took 0 bases from V and 1 from J, leaving 13 bases between them. The CDR3 region has the DNA TGTGCCAGTAGTATAGAAGGACGGGGGACGTCCTACAATGAGCAGTTCTTC. This gives the protein CASSIEGRGTSYNEQFF.

This chain connects TRBV7-2 to TRBJ2-1; TRBD1 might be the D (5 bases). The CDR3 has 17 residues. Germline V gives CDR1 SGHTA, CDR2 FQGNSA. The ends were cut back, 0 bases at V and 3 bases at J, with 15 bases in the middle. The CDR3 protein is CASSLALGQGFYNEQFF. The DNA for the CDR3 is TGTGCCAGCAGCTTAGCGCTAGGGCAGGGATTCTACAATGAGCAGTTCTTC.

V usage is TRBV7-6 and J usage is TRBJ2-5; D is unclear. TRBJ2-7 explains the end of the DNA better; the J call may be wrong. The CDR3 runs 12 residues. Germline loops: CDR1 SGHVS, CDR2 FNYEAQ. The CDR3 DNA sequence: TGTGCCAGCAGCTCCCCCTCCTACGAGCAGTACTTC. Amino acid sequence: CASSSPSYEQYF.

This clone has a handful of counts. Written as DNA, the CDR3 is TGTGCCAGCAAGGGGGCCTGGAATTCACCCCTCCACTTT. It is translated as CASKGAWNSPLHF. This chain links TRBV2 with TRBJ1-6, with TRBD1 matching over 7 bases. This CDR3 region has 13 residues. Trimming took 7 bases from V and 7 from J; bases not matched to a gene: 4. Per the germline V gene, CDR1 is SNHLY and CDR2 is FYNNEI. Complete variable domain (other parts from reference TRBV2 and TRBJ1-6): EPEVTQTPSHQVTQMGQEVILRCVPISNHLYFYWYRQILGQKVEFLVSFYNNEISEKSEIFDDQFSVERPDGSNFTLKIRSTKLEDSAMYFCASKGAWNSPLHFGNGTRLTVT.

This chain uses TRBV7-9 with TRBJ2-1; D is undetermined. The V gene lost 3 bases and the J gene lost 12 bases, with 12 bases spanning the gap. Germline V gives CDR1 SEHNR, CDR2 FQNEAQ (reference sequence). The CDR3 length is 12 residues. This CDR3 is CASSFRRDLQFF. DNA for the CDR3: TGTGCCAGCAGCTTTCGAAGAGACTTGCAGTTCTTC.

This chain connects TRBV15 to TRBJ1-3; unclear D gene. The germline V gene has CDR1 LNHNV and CDR2 YYDKDF (reference sequence). This CDR3 spans 14 amino acids. Trimming shortened V by 3 bases and J by 1 base, and 7 bases separated the two germline ends. In DNA, the CDR3 is TGTGCCACCAGCAGCGGAGGGTCTGGAAACACCATATATTTT. Amino acids: CATSSGGSGNTIYF.

This clone has a single count. This rearrangement joins TRBV21-1 to TRBJ2-2; whether TRBD2, the table's D call, matches the DNA was not checked. TRBV21-1 has pseudogene status. This CDR3 comprises 14 residues. The DNA for the CDR3 is TGTGCCAGCAGCCTAGGACGGGGGACCGGGGAGCTGTTTTTT. This codes for CASSLGRGTGELFF.

The genes are TRBV5-1 and TRBJ2-7; D unclear. V was pared by 0 bases and J by 7 bases, with 11 bases between. CDR3 length: 13 residues. CDR1 and CDR2 from the germline V gene are SGHRS and YFSETQ. CDR3 nucleotide sequence: TGCGCCAGCAGCTTGGACAGCCGTCGGGAGCAGTACTTC. As protein: CASSLDSRREQYF.

The chain is built from TRBV5-6 and TRBJ2-1, with D unresolved. V lost 2 bases and J lost 7, with 13 bases in between. Germline CDR1 SGHDT, CDR2 YYEEEE. The CDR3 has 14 residues. For the CDR3, the DNA is TGTGCCAGCAGCTTTGGAGTTTTCGGAAATGAGCAGTTCTTC. The encoded protein is CASSFGVFGNEQFF.

The gene calls are TRBV4-2 and TRBJ2-1; TRBD2 might be the D (5 bases). The CDR3 extends over 16 amino acids. Trimming took 0 bases from V and 5 from J, leaving 14 bases between them. CDR1 is LGHNA and CDR2 is YNFKEQ in the germline V gene. The CDR3 reads CASSQDSGSEDNEQFF. The CDR3 nucleotides are TGTGCCAGCAGCCAAGATTCGGGTAGCGAAGACAATGAGCAGTTCTTC.

The CDR3 nucleotides read TGCAGCGTCTCCGAGACAGTCTCCGAGCAGTACTTC. Residues: CSVSETVSEQYF. J is TRBJ2-7 and V is TRBV29-1; a possible D gene is TRBD1 (5 bases). Trimming pared 6 bases from V and 6 bases from J, leaving 15 bases between. CDR3 length equals 12 residues. Germline-derived CDR1 and CDR2 are SQVTM and ANQGSEA.

The rearrangement joins TRBV7-2 to TRBJ2-7; 7 bases align to TRBD1. There are 16 residues in the CDR3. V was clipped by 2 bases and J by 6 bases; unmatched bases: 13. Per germline, CDR1 SGHTA and CDR2 FQGNSA. The CDR3 protein is CASSLNPGGIFPEQYF. In nucleotides, the CDR3 is TGTGCCAGCAGCTTAAACCCAGGGGGAATCTTCCCCGAGCAGTACTTC.

This chain connects TRBV6-5 to TRBJ1-1; D might be TRBD1 (5 bases). Per the germline V gene, CDR1 is MNHEY and CDR2 is SVGAGI. The CDR3 extends over 12 amino acids. V gave up 5 bases and J gave up 11 bases, with 15 bases separating them. The CDR3, as DNA: TGTGCCAGCAGTGACCTGGGGCTTGCCGCTTTCTTT. Amino acids: CASSDLGLAAFF.

J is TRBJ2-3 and V is TRBV28, with D maybe TRBD2 (7 bases). Trimming stripped 7 bases from V and 3 bases from J, with 14 bases between. This CDR3 comprises 14 residues. Germline CDR1 and CDR2: MDHEN and SYDVKM. The CDR3 is CASKEGGRTDTQYF. In nucleotides, the CDR3 is TGTGCCAGCAAGGAGGGGGGGCGAACAGATACGCAGTATTTT.

This clone has a single count. The chain has TRBV6-1 and TRBJ1-4; TRBD1 is a possible D gene (6 bases). The germline V gene has CDR1 MNHNS and CDR2 SASEGT. The CDR3 is 15 residues long. V was pared by 7 bases and J by 1 base, with 13 bases between. CDR3 protein: CASIRGAITNEKLFF. The CDR3 bases are TGTGCCAGCATCCGGGGGGCCATAACTAATGAAAAACTGTTTTTT.

The chain combines TRBV9 with TRBJ2-1; a possible D gene is TRBD2 (6 bases). V lost 0 bases and J lost 4, with 11 bases in between. Germline lookup yields CDR1 SGDLS and CDR2 YYNGEE. The CDR3 spans 15 residues. The CDR3 region has the DNA TGTGCCAGCAGCGTAGCATTAGCGGATTACAATGAGCAGTTCTTC. Translation: CASSVALADYNEQFF.

The chain links TRBV18 to TRBJ2-3, with a possible D match to TRBD1 (5 bases). The CDR3 runs 14 residues. The germline V gene has CDR1 KGHSH and CDR2 LQKENI. V lost 4 bases and J lost 2, with 10 bases in between. The CDR3: CASSLQGYTDTQYF. CDR3 bases: TGTGCCAGCTCACTTCAGGGATACACAGATACGCAGTATTTT.

The CDR3 DNA sequence: TGTGCCAGCAGCTTGGGCGGGAGCTCCTACGAGCAGTACTTC. Translating it yields CASSLGGSSYEQYF. The rearrangement joins TRBV5-8 to TRBJ2-7; TRBD2 aligns across 7 bases. With V trimmed by 0 bases and J by 0 bases, 0 bases remained unmatched. The V gene's germline CDR1 is SGHTS and CDR2 YDEGEE. The CDR3 spans 14 residues.

The chain combines TRBV11-2 with TRBJ2-3, with TRBD2 matching 11 bases. There are 19 residues in the CDR3. The germline V gene encodes CDR1 SGHAT and CDR2 FQNNGV. V was clipped by 2 bases and J by 1 base; unmatched bases: 11. DNA of the CDR3: TGTGCCAGCAGCTTAATCCTAGCGGGAGGAGGCTTTCGCACAGATACGCAGTATTTT. This codes for CASSLILAGGGFRTDTQYF.

The chain joins TRBV19 to TRBJ1-2; the D is unclear. CDR1 LNHDA and CDR2 SQIVND come from the germline V gene (reference sequence). This CDR3 spans 13 amino acids. The V and J ends lost 2 bases and 4 bases respectively, with 8 bases between them. CDR3 nucleotides: TGTGCCAGTAGTATACAGGCCTCCTATGGCTACACCTTC. It yields the protein CASSIQASYGYTF.

Only one count was recorded for this clone. A read error may account for a junction end that differs from germline. The CDR3: CASSQTGYQETQYF. As DNA, the CDR3 is TGTGCTAGCAGCCAGACGGGGTACCAAGAGACCCAGTACTTC. This chain connects TRBV7-7 to TRBJ2-5; a possible D gene is TRBD2 (5 bases). Germline V gene lookup returns CDR1 SSHAT and CDR2 FNYEAQ (reference sequence). This CDR3 has 14 residues.

This chain links TRBV7-9 with TRBJ2-1; 7 positions agree with TRBD2. After removal of 5 bases from V and 5 bases from J, the junction contained 9 bases not matched to a gene. This CDR3 region has 15 residues. Germline V gene lookup returns CDR1 SEHNR and CDR2 FQNEAQ (reference sequence). The CDR3 sequence is CASSIARGGHNEQFF. The CDR3 DNA reads as TGTGCCAGCAGCATTGCTCGCGGGGGACACAATGAGCAGTTCTTC.

The chain recombines TRBV5-8 with TRBJ1-5; D not resolved. With 0 bases removed from V and 5 bases from J, the gap between germline ends came to 9 bases. The CDR3 spans 14 residues. Germline loops: CDR1 SGHTS, CDR2 YDEGEE. The CDR3 bases are TGTGCCAGCAGCTTGGACAGAGGGTATCAGCCCCAGCATTTT. It specifies CASSLDRGYQPQHF. Together with reference TRBV5-8 and TRBJ1-5, the CDR3 gives the full variable domain: EAGVTQSPTHLIKTRGQQATLRCSPISGHTSVYWYQQALGLGLQFLLWYDEGEERNRGNFPPRFSGRQFPNYSSELNVNALELEDSALYLCASSLDRGYQPQHFGDGTRLSIL.

This chain uses TRBV11-3 with TRBJ2-5; TRBD2 matches 7 bases. Unmatched junction bases numbered 12, after V lost 5 bases and J lost 3 bases. Germline CDR1 is SGHNT and CDR2 is YENEEA. The CDR3 has 16 residues. CDR3 nucleotides: TGTGCCAGCAGCCCCGGGGTGGGGGGGACGGAAGAGACCCAGTACTTC. Translation gives CASSPGVGGTEETQYF.

This chain links TRBV7-2 with TRBJ1-1; maybe TRBD1 (5 bases). The germline V and J ends were trimmed by 3 bases and 5 bases, with 16 bases remaining between them. This CDR3 contains 15 residues. Germline lookup yields CDR1 SGHTA and CDR2 FQGNSA. CDR3: CASSFFRVSGTEAFF. The CDR3 nucleotides are TGTGCCAGCAGCTTTTTCAGGGTGTCAGGGACTGAAGCTTTCTTT.

The chain joins TRBV28 to TRBJ1-5; D is perhaps TRBD1 (5 bases). The CDR3 runs 14 residues. The V end was cut by 2 bases, the J end by 7 bases, with 12 bases between. Germline values: CDR1 MDHEN, CDR2 SYDVKM. CDR3: CASSLGGTRQPQHF. The CDR3, as DNA: TGTGCCAGCAGTTTAGGGGGGACGCGGCAGCCCCAGCATTTT.

The chain is built from TRBV5-6 and TRBJ1-2, with D unclear. CDR3 length: 11 amino acids. Germline values: CDR1 SGHDT, CDR2 YYEEEE. Trimming cost V 2 bases and J 5 bases, with 4 bases left between them. The CDR3 reads CASSFSYGYTF. CDR3 in DNA: TGTGCCAGCAGCTTTTCATATGGCTACACCTTC.

The chain combines TRBV29-1 with TRBJ1-3, with D maybe TRBD1 (6 bases). The CDR3 has 13 amino acids. The germline CDR1 and CDR2 sequences are SQVTM and ANQGSEA. Trimming stripped 3 bases from V and 4 bases from J, with 10 bases between. The CDR3 nucleotides are TGCAGCGTTGAGTGGGGGCCCGGAAACACCATATATTTT. Amino acid sequence: CSVEWGPGNTIYF.